This is a list of T cell receptor beta chains from one sample in a study of neoadjuvant anti-PD-1 for oral cavity cancer. The table came from immunoSEQ multiplex PCR; TCRdb's copy has only in-frame clones and leaves some out. The profile shows fewer than 25,000 clones, more than 40% of them singletons. Sequencing used tumor tissue, obtained after nivolumab (anti-PD-1) treatment. The receptors were gathered from a person between 35 and 79 years old with oral cavity squamous cell carcinoma. The CDR3 runs from the conserved cysteine through the conserved F or W. A D gene is named only where the DNA matches it firmly. Expanded clones are given a class, and other clones once, few, many or no size at all.

d_gene,v_gene,j_gene,abundance,CDR3aa,CDR3nt
-,TRBV5-1,TRBJ2-7,-,CASSRQERGEQYF,TGCGCCAGCAGCCGGCAGGAGCGCGGCGAGCAGTACTTC
TRBD1,TRBV2,TRBJ2-7,few,CASSRGQGREQYF,TGTGCCAGCAGCCGCGGACAGGGTCGCGAGCAGTACTTC
TRBD1,TRBV2,TRBJ2-7,few,CASSRPGQAYEQYF,TGTGCCAGCAGTAGGCCGGGACAGGCCTACGAGCAGTACTTC
TRBD1,TRBV6-5,TRBJ1-1,many,CASKENRGRTEAFF,TGTGCCAGCAAGGAAAACAGGGGGCGGACTGAAGCTTTCTTT
-,TRBV25-1,TRBJ1-4,-,CASSPPRDGSTNEKLFF,TGTGCCAGCAGCCCCCCCCGGGACGGCTCAACTAATGAAAAACTGTTTTTT
TRBD2,TRBV5-1,TRBJ2-7,-,CASSLAREGYEQYF,TGCGCCAGCAGCTTGGCCAGGGAGGGCTACGAGCAGTACTTC
-,TRBV25-1,TRBJ2-1,-,CASSAQGRDEQFF,TGTGCCAGCAGTGCCCAGGGAAGAGATGAGCAGTTCTTC
-,TRBV5-6,TRBJ1-4,-,CASSLADDTRSEKLFF,TGTGCCAGCAGCTTGGCCGATGACACTCGGAGTGAAAAACTGTTTTTT
-,TRBV5-8,TRBJ1-2,-,CASSLAYYGYTF,TGTGCCAGCAGCTTGGCCTACTATGGCTACACCTTC
-,TRBV7-8,TRBJ1-2,-,CASSVRTANIYGYTF,TGTGCCAGCAGCGTACGGACAGCGAATATCTATGGCTACACCTTC
TRBD1,TRBV4-2,TRBJ2-7,-,CASSQARQGRGLEQYF,TGTGCCAGCAGCCAGGCTCGACAGGGGAGAGGGCTCGAGCAGTACTTC